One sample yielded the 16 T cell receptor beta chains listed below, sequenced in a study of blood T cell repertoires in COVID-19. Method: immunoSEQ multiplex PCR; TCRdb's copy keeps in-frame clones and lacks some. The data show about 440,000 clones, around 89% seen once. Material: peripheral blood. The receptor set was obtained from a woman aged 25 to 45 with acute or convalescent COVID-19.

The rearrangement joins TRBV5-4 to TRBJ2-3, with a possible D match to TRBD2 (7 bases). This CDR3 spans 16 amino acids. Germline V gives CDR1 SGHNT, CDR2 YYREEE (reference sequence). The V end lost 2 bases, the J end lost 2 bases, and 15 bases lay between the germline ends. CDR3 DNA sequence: TGTGCCAGCAGCTTAACTCGGGGGGCCGCCACAGATACGCAGTATTTT. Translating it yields CASSLTRGAATDTQYF. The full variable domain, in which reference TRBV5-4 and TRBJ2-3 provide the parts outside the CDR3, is ETGVTQSPTHLIKTRGQQVTLRCSSQSGHNTVSWYQQALGQGPQFIFQYYREEENGRGNFPPRFSGLQFPNYSSELNVNALELDDSALYLCASSLTRGAATDTQYFGPGTRLTVL.

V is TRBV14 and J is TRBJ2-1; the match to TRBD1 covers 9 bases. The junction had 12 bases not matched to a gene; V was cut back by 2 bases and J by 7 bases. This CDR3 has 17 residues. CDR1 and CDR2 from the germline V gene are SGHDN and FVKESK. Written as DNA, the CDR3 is TGTGCCAGCAGCCAAACAAAACCAGGGACAGGGAAAAATGAGCAGTTCTTC. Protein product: CASSQTKPGTGKNEQFF. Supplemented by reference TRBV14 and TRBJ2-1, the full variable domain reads EAGVTQFPSHSVIEKGQTVTLRCDPISGHDNLYWYRRVMGKEIKFLLHFVKESKQDESGMPNNRFLAERTGGTYSTLKVQPAELEDSGVYFCASSQTKPGTGKNEQFFGPGTRLTVL.

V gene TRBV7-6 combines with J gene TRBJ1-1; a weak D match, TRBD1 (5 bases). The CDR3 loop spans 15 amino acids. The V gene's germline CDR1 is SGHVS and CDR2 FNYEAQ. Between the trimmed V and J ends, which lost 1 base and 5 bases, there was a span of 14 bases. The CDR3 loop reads CASSLEVGARTEAFF. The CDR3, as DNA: TGTGCCAGCAGCTTAGAAGTAGGGGCGCGAACTGAAGCTTTCTTT.

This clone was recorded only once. CDR3 sequence: CAGGGESYEQYF. As DNA, the CDR3 is TGTGCCGGGGGGGGAGAGTCCTACGAGCAGTACTTC. J is TRBJ2-7 and V is TRBV2; 7 bases are shared with TRBD2. The V and J ends lost 11 bases and 1 base, in that order; junction bases with no gene match: 5. This CDR3 spans 12 amino acids. Germline V gives CDR1 SNHLY, CDR2 FYNNEI. Full variable domain (rest looked up from reference TRBV2 and TRBJ2-7): EPEVTQTPSHQVTQMGQEVILRCVPISNHLYFYWYRQILGQKVEFLVSFYNNEISEKSEIFDDQFSVERPDGSNFTLKIRSTKLEDSAMYFCAGGGESYEQYFGPGTRLTVT.

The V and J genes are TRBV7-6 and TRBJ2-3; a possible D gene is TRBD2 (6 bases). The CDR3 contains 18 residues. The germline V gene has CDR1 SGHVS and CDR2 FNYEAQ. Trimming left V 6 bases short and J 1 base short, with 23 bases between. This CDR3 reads CASSLPDVGGAGTDTQYF. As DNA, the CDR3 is TGTGCCAGCAGTCTTCCTGATGTTGGCGGGGCAGGCACAGATACGCAGTATTTT. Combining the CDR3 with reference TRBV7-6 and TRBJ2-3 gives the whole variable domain GAGVSQSPRYKVTKRGQDVALRCDPISGHVSLYWYRQALGQGPEFLTYFNYEAQQDKSGLPNDRFSAERPEGSISTLTIQRTEQRDSAMYRCASSLPDVGGAGTDTQYFGPGTRLTVL.

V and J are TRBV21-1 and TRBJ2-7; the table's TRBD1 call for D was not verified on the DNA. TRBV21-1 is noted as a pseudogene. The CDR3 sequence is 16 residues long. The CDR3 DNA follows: TGTGCCAGCAGCAACGGCCTAGGACAGGGGTTCTACGAGCAGTACTTC. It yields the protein CASSNGLGQGFYEQYF.

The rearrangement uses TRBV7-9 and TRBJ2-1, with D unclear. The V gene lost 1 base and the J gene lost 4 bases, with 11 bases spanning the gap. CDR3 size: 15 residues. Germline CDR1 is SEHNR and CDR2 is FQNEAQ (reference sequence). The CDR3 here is CASSLGQRLYNEQFF. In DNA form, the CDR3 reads TGTGCCAGCAGCTTAGGTCAGAGGCTATACAATGAGCAGTTCTTC.

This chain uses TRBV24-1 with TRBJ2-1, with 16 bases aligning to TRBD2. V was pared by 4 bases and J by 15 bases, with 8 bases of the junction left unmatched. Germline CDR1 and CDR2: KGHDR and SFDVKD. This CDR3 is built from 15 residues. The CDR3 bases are TGTGCCACCAGTGACCCGGGACTAGCGGGGGGGACGCCGTTCTTC. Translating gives CATSDPGLAGGTPFF.

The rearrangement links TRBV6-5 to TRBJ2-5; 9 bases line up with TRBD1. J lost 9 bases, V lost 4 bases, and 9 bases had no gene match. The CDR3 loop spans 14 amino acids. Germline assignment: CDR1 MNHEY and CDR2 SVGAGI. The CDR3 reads CASSSGQGMGAQYF. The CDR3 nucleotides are TGTGCCAGCAGTTCCGGACAGGGGATGGGGGCCCAGTACTTC.

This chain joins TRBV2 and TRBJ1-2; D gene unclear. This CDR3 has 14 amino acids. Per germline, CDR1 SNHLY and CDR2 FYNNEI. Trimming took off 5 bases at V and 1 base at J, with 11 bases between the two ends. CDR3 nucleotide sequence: TGTGCCAGCAGTCCGGGGATCGGTAACTATGGCTACACCTTC. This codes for CASSPGIGNYGYTF.

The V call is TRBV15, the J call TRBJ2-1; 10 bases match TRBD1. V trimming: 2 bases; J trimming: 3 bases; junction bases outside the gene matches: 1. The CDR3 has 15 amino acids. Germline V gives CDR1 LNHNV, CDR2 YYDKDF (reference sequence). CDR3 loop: CATSRRTGGYNEQFF. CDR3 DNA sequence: TGTGCCACCAGCAGAAGGACAGGGGGCTACAATGAGCAGTTCTTC.

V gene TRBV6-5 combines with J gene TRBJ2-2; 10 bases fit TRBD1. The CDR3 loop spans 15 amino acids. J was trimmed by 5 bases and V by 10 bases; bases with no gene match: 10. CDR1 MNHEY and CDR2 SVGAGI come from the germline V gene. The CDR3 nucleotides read TGTGCCACCAGGGGGACAGGGGATGCGACCGGGGAGCTGTTTTTT. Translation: CATRGTGDATGELFF.

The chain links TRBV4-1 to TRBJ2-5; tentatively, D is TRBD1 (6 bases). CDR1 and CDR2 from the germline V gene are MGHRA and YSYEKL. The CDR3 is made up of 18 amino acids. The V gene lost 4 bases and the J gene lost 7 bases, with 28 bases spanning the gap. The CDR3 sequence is CASSPSPYWVKDSGTQYF. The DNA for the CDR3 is TGCGCCAGCAGCCCTTCACCTTATTGGGTTAAGGACAGTGGGACCCAGTACTTC.

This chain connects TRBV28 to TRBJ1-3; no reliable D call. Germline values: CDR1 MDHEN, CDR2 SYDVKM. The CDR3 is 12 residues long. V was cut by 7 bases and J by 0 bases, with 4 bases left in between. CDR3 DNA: TGTGCCAGCACCTACTCTGGAAACACCATATATTTT. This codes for CASTYSGNTIYF.

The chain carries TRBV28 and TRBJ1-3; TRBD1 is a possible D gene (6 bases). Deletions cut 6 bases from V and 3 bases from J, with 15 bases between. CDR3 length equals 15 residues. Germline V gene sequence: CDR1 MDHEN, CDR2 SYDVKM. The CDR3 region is CASSTPGRGGNTIYF. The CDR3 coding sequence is TGTGCCAGCAGCACCCCGGGCAGGGGTGGAAACACCATATATTTT.

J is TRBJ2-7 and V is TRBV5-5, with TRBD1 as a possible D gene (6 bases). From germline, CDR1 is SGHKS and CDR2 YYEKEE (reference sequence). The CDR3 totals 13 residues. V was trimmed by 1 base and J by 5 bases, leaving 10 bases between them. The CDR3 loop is CASSLNRADEQYF. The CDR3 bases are TGTGCCAGCAGCTTGAACAGGGCGGACGAGCAGTACTTC.